This T cell receptor beta chain derives from a study of CD4 T cells in relation to SARS-CoV-2 and coronaviruses. Study at large: The HLA restriction of the shared crossreactive spike epitopes was mapped. Study results and limitations: Memory recall responses, not primary responses primed in culture, are what the assay detects. About 65% of donors had memory CD4+ clonotypes crossrecognizing SARS-CoV-2 and common cold coronavirus spike. This crossreactivity analysis covered spike protein alone, no other viral proteins.

Trimming removed 7 bases at V and 2 bases at J, with 9 bases between. Germline V gives CDR1 DFQATT, CDR2 SNEGSKA (reference sequence). The CDR3 totals 11 residues. TCRdb keeps only in-frame clones here, not all; method: immunoSEQ multiplex PCR. Counted here are about 37,000 clones, roughly 85% occurring once; the ten biggest clones make up 3% to 3.5%. Note on this clone: Its antigen is unidentified.

The origin of this receptor is an adult with COVID-19. This rearrangement joins TRBV20-1 to TRBJ2-7, with D perhaps TRBD2 (5 bases). Sequencing was carried out using memory CD4+ T cells from PBMCs. CDR3 nucleotides: TGCAGTGTCGGGGTTCCCTACGAGCAGTACTTC. Protein: CSVGVPYEQYF.